This paragraph covers one T cell receptor beta chain sequence. The antigen remains unidentified. CDR1 is MDHEN and CDR2 is SYDVKM in the germline V gene. The CDR3 is made up of 14 amino acids. This record belongs to a study of CXCR3-negative and CXCR3-positive naive CD8 T cells. UMI-labeled 5' RACE yielded the TRB cDNA libraries. TCRdb re-called the 5' RACE reads and shows each CDR3 protein once, DNA omitted. This sample's clone table lists over 70,000 distinct CDR3 sequences. Points from the study as a whole: Whereas both naive subsets had comparably high diversity, memory CD8+ cells had much lower diversity. With respect to TRBV-TRBJ usage, naive CXCR3-negative and CXCR3-positive cells were similar; memory differed. The level of CXCR3 expression partially decreased after cryopreservation; the majority of assays used fresh PBMCs.

The rearrangement links TRBV28 to TRBJ2-7; TCRdb names TRBD2, which stays unverified in the absence of DNA. The sequenced sample consisted of naive CXCR3- CD8+ T cells from blood. The subset was: CD45RO-CCR7+CD27+CD95- naive CD8+ T cells lacking CXCR3 (TNR3-). The clonotype originates from a human donor in good health. Some clones in this sample may be carry-over from other donors' samples. CDR3 loop: CASSPGLYLYEQYF.